This TCR beta chain was sequenced during a study of shared clonotypes between healthy human individuals. The germline V gene encodes CDR1 MNHNS and CDR2 SASEGT. V was clipped by 6 bases and J by 6 bases, with 15 bases between them. This CDR3 comprises 14 residues. Authors' methods: Filtering was not the same, since immunoSEQ gave junction-only sequences without quality scores. Only in-frame clones appear in the TCRdb table, and some are missing; sequencing was by immunoSEQ multiplex PCR. From that table come the V and J calls and clone size; the DNA was used to work out D and trimming. This sample has roughly 1,000,000 clones, with 70% to 80% found just once.

The source is a man younger than 35 in good health. Some clones in this sample may be carry-over from other donors' samples. The sample was memory CD4+ T cells from PBMCs. Subset: CD45RA-negative fraction. J is TRBJ1-5 and V is TRBV6-1, with D possibly matching TRBD1 (5 bases). The CDR3 DNA reads as TGTGCCAGCAGGTCGGGGAGGGGCGGTCAGCCCCAGCATTTT. Amino acid sequence: CASRSGRGGQPQHF.